Below are 16 T cell receptor beta chains sequenced from a single sample in a study of molecular identifiers for immune sequencing clone quantification. Using its own MiXCR run on the PCR reads, TCRdb lists one record per CDR3 protein. Of under 600,000 distinct CDR3 sequences in the sample, about 26% are singletons; the top ten hold about 0.75%. The sample comprised naive CD8+ T cells from blood, with Jurkat cell RNA spiked in. The subset denotes: FACS-sorted CD8+CD4-CCR7+CD45RA+ naive T cells. Source of these receptors: a human donor in good health. Some libraries in this study had Jurkat cell RNA spiked in.

The chain joins TRBV7-9 to TRBJ2-7; D possibly corresponds to TRBD1 (5 bases). The CDR3 spans 15 residues. V was cut by 3 bases and J by 2 bases, with 14 bases left in between. In germline, CDR1 is SEHNR, CDR2 FQNEAQ (reference sequence). CDR3 in amino acids: CASSFATENPYEQYF. CDR3 in DNA: TGTGCCAGCAGCTTTGCGACAGAAAACCCCTACGAGCAGTACTTC.

With respect to this clonotype: At one end, the junction sequence differs from germline, possibly due to a read error. This chain links TRBV6-5 with TRBJ2-7; the D call may be TRBD1 or TRBD2 (6 bases each). CDR3 length: 15 amino acids. Germline V CDR1 and CDR2: MNHEY, SVGAGI. In nucleotides, the CDR3 is TGTGCCGGCAGTTACAACCCGGGGGCTACCTACGAGCAGTACTTC. This sequence encodes CAGSYNPGATYEQYF.

The V call is TRBV24-1, the J call TRBJ1-6; the match to TRBD1 covers 7 bases. The CDR3 length is 15 residues. The junction had 4 bases not matched to a gene; V was cut back by 6 bases and J by 3 bases. Germline V gives CDR1 KGHDR, CDR2 SFDVKD. CDR3 nucleotides: TGTGCCACCAGTACAGGGGACCACTATAATTCACCCCTCCACTTT. Encoded protein: CATSTGDHYNSPLHF.

This clonotype has a count of ten or more. The V gene is TRBV30, the J gene TRBJ1-1, with TRBD1 identical over 8 bases. The CDR3 spans 14 residues. In germline, CDR1 is GTSNPN, CDR2 SVGIG (reference sequence). V lost 2 bases, J lost 1 base, and 3 bases stayed unmatched. The CDR3 DNA follows: TGTGCCTGGAGTCACGGACAGGGGAACACTGAAGCTTTCTTT. The encoded protein is CAWSHGQGNTEAFF.

The rearrangement links TRBV30 to TRBJ2-3, with D unclear. CDR3 length equals 14 residues. V was clipped by 3 bases and J by 1 base, with 11 bases between them. Germline V gene sequence: CDR1 GTSNPN, CDR2 SVGIG (reference sequence). CDR3 region: CAWRTGFGTDTQYF. The CDR3 DNA reads as TGTGCCTGGAGGACGGGTTTTGGCACAGATACGCAGTATTTT.

The chain employs TRBV19 and TRBJ2-7; either TRBD1 or TRBD2 may supply D (6 bases each). Germline V gene data show CDR1 as LNHDA and CDR2 as SQIVND (reference sequence). The V end was cut by 5 bases, the J end by 6 bases, with 14 bases between. CDR3 size: 13 residues. As DNA, the CDR3 is TGTGCCAGTAGTCCGGGGGCCCCGGGCGAGCAGTACTTC. Protein product: CASSPGAPGEQYF.

This clonotype was recorded at least ten times. V gene TRBV29-1 combines with J gene TRBJ2-3, with D perhaps matching TRBD1 or TRBD2 (6 bases each). Per germline, CDR1 SQVTM and CDR2 ANQGSEA. V shed 1 base and J shed 2 bases, with 13 bases lying between them. The CDR3 is made up of 15 amino acids. The CDR3, as DNA: TGCAGCGTTGAAGTAGGAGGGGGGCTCACAGATACGCAGTATTTT. Its protein product is CSVEVGGGLTDTQYF.

This clonotype has a count of ten or more. This chain joins TRBV28 and TRBJ2-3, with D perhaps matching TRBD2 (5 bases). This CDR3 spans 16 amino acids. Trimming took 2 bases from V and 4 from J, leaving 16 bases between them. The V gene's germline CDR1 is MDHEN and CDR2 SYDVKM. CDR3 amino acids: CASSLNGESGSDTQYF. CDR3 bases: TGTGCCAGCAGTTTAAATGGCGAGTCGGGGTCAGATACGCAGTATTTT.

A note on this clonotype: A much larger clone lies a single base off, so this may be a read error. The chain is built from TRBV3-1 and TRBJ1-1; the D is unclear. This CDR3 spans 13 amino acids. Germline-derived CDR1 and CDR2 are LGHDT and YNNKEL (reference sequence). This CDR3 reads CASSQVWNTEASF. CDR3 DNA: TGTGCCAGCAGCCAAGTGTGGAACACTGAAGCTTCCTTT.

This clonotype was counted at least ten times. The chain recombines TRBV7-8 with TRBJ1-4; D call uncertain. Trimming removed 5 bases at V and 8 bases at J, with 15 bases between. The CDR3 loop spans 14 amino acids. Germline CDR1 and CDR2: SGHVS and FQNEAQ. This CDR3 is CASSQRTGREKLFF. The CDR3 DNA is TGTGCCAGCAGCCAACGGACGGGAAGGGAAAAACTGTTTTTT. The full variable domain, rest sourced from reference TRBV7-8 and TRBJ1-4, is GAGVSQSPRYKVAKRGQDVALRCDPISGHVSLFWYQQALGQGPEFLTYFQNEAQLDKSGLPSDRFFAERPEGSVSTLKIQRTQQEDSAVYLCASSQRTGREKLFFGSGTQLSVL.

This clonotype turned up a few times. The V and J genes are TRBV4-3 and TRBJ2-1; TRBD2 agrees at 11 bases. CDR1 is LGHNA and CDR2 is YSLEER in the germline V gene. The CDR3 runs to 16 residues. The trim removed 2 bases at V and 4 bases at J, leaving 4 bases unmatched. This CDR3 is CASSQTSGSLYNEQFF. The CDR3 DNA reads as TGCGCCAGCAGCCAAACTAGCGGGAGCCTATACAATGAGCAGTTCTTC.

The rearrangement joins TRBV27 to TRBJ2-2; TRBD1 aligns across 7 bases. J lost 0 bases, V lost 10 bases, and 8 bases had no gene match. Germline assignment: CDR1 MNHEY and CDR2 SMNVEV (reference sequence). The CDR3 length is 15 residues. CDR3: CATAVGTANTGELFF. In DNA form, the CDR3 reads TGTGCCACCGCGGTAGGGACAGCGAACACCGGGGAGCTGTTTTTT.

This clonotype came up many times. The V gene is TRBV29-1, the J gene TRBJ2-2; D tentatively reads TRBD1 or TRBD2 (6 bases each). V was cut by 3 bases and J by 4 bases, with 12 bases left in between. This CDR3 is 14 amino acids long. CDR1 SQVTM and CDR2 ANQGSEA come from the germline V gene. The CDR3 nucleotides read TGCAGCGTTGACACGGGGGCCGGCACCGGGGAGCTGTTTTTT. This translates into CSVDTGAGTGELFF.

This clonotype has ten or more counts. V is TRBV12-3 or TRBV12-4 and J is TRBJ2-7, with D perhaps TRBD1 or TRBD2 (6 bases each). This CDR3 is built from 13 residues. Deletions cut 8 bases from V and 7 bases from J, with 18 bases between. The CDR3 region has the DNA TGTGCCAGCTTCGGGGGCCCTCTTTGGGAGCAGTACTTC. Translated, it gives CASFGGPLWEQYF.

This clonotype was observed a few times. The chain has TRBV27 and TRBJ2-1, with a possible D match to TRBD2 (5 bases). Germline-derived CDR1 and CDR2 are MNHEY and SMNVEV (reference sequence). Trimming stripped 0 bases from V and 5 bases from J, with 11 bases between. There are 15 residues in the CDR3. DNA of the CDR3: TGTGCCAGCAGTTTATCACCGGGGTCGAACAATGAGCAGTTCTTC. Its translation: CASSLSPGSNNEQFF.

Ten or more counts support this clonotype. The chain couples TRBV7-2 to TRBJ2-7; 12 bases line up with TRBD2. This CDR3 has 14 residues. V shed 2 bases, J shed 7 bases, and the junction held 3 bases outside the gene matches. CDR1 is SGHTA and CDR2 is FQGNSA in the germline V gene. CDR3 residues: CASSLQLAGGEQYF. CDR3 bases: TGTGCCAGCAGCTTACAACTAGCGGGAGGTGAGCAGTACTTC.